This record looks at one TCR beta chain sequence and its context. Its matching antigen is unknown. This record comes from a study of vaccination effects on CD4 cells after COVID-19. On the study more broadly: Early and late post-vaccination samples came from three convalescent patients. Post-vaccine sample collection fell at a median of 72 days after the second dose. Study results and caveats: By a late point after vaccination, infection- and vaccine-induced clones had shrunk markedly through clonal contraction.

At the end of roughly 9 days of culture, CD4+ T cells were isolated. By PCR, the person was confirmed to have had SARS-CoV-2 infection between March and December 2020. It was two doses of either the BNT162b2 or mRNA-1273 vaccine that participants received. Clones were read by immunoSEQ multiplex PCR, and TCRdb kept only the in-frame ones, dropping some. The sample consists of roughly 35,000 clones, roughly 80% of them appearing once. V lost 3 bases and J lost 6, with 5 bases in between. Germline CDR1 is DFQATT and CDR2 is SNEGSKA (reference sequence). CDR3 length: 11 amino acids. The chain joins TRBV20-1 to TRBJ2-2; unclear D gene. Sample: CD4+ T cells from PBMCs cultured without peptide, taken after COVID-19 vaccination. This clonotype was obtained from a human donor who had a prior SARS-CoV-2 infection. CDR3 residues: CSASSSGELFF. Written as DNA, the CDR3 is TGCAGTGCTAGCAGCTCCGGGGAGCTGTTTTTT.